This T cell receptor beta chain was retrieved from a study of cytomegalovirus exposure and HLA in healthy donors. Findings and caveats of the study: Whilst most TCR sequences proved rare, a subset of public TCRs occurred across many donors. Accounts indicate the classifier identified cytomegalovirus status with strong specificity and sensitivity. Further analysis was carried out later, and it showed several of the most significant clusters appearing linked to common viral pathogens.

The PCR used 60 Vbeta and 13 Jbeta primers. Repertoires were generated with immunoSEQ multiplex PCR, while TCRdb's copy carries only in-frame clones and drops some. The table includes approximately 190,000 clones, about an eighth detected once. This clone was picked up a small number of times. Its antigen is not identified. V lost 2 bases to trimming and J lost 5 bases; unmatched junction nucleotides: 10. Germline CDR1 is LNHNV and CDR2 is YYDKDF (reference sequence). CDR3 length: 19 amino acids. Sequencing was carried out using PBMCs. This TCR came from a middle-aged man in good health and CMV-seropositive. The J gene is TRBJ2-2, the V gene TRBV15, with 14 nucleotides matching TRBD2. The CDR3 loop is CATSRSRGLAGGRTGELFF. CDR3 DNA sequence: TGTGCCACCAGCAGAAGCCGTGGACTAGCGGGGGGACGTACCGGGGAGCTGTTTTTT. The full variable domain, with the rest looked up from reference TRBV15 and TRBJ2-2, is DAMVIQNPRYQVTQFGKPVTLSCSQTLNHNVMYWYQQKSSQAPKLLFHYYDKDFNNEADTPDNFQSRRPNTSFCFLDIRSPGLGDTAMYLCATSRSRGLAGGRTGELFFGEGSRLTVL.